One and the same sample provided the 9 T cell receptor beta chains below, sequenced in a study of shared clonotypes between healthy human individuals. Sequencing used immunoSEQ multiplex PCR; TCRdb keeps in-frame clones, though not all of them. The sample includes some 690,000 clones, 90% of them seen just once. Material for sequencing was memory CD8+ T cells from PBMCs. Subset denoted: CD45RO+ cells pooled with CCR7-negative TemRA cells. The receptors shown here come from a man younger than 35 in good health. Some clones in this sample may be carry-over from other donors' samples.

This clone was detected only once. The chain has TRBV6-5 and TRBJ2-7; D gene ambiguous. The V and J ends lost 0 bases and 2 bases respectively, with 11 bases between them. This CDR3 has 15 amino acids. Germline CDR1 is MNHEY and CDR2 is SVGAGI. CDR3 residues: CASSYSPRPTYEQYF. The CDR3 nucleotides are TGTGCCAGCAGTTACTCGCCAAGGCCAACCTACGAGCAGTACTTC.

This chain uses TRBV5-1 with TRBJ2-2, with TRBD1 as a possible D gene (5 bases). Germline V lookup: CDR1 SGHRS, CDR2 YFSETQ. The CDR3 is 16 amino acids. Trimming shortened V by 0 bases and J by 0 bases, and 9 bases separated the two germline ends. In nucleotides, the CDR3 is TGCGCCAGCAGCTTGGGGAGACAGACGAACACCGGGGAGCTGTTTTTT. Protein product: CASSLGRQTNTGELFF.

The chain uses TRBV27 and TRBJ2-7; no reliable D call. The CDR3 totals 16 residues. Germline CDR1 MNHEY, CDR2 SMNVEV (reference sequence). V was trimmed by 0 bases and J by 3 bases, leaving 15 bases between them. This CDR3 reads CASSLSSGLILYEQYF. CDR3 coding DNA: TGTGCCAGCAGTTTATCATCGGGTTTAATCCTCTACGAGCAGTACTTC.

This chain joins TRBV10-1 and TRBJ1-6, with D possibly being TRBD1 (5 bases). Deletions cut 4 bases from V and 10 bases from J, with 29 bases between. CDR1 is WNHNN, CDR2 SYGVQD, per germline (reference sequence). There are 19 residues in the CDR3. CDR3 sequence reads: CASSALIGDPSSSKSPLHF. CDR3 coding DNA: TGCGCCAGCAGTGCTCTAATAGGGGACCCGTCCTCTTCGAAATCACCCCTCCACTTT.

V is TRBV6-1 and J is TRBJ2-7; 7 nucleotides line up with TRBD1. Looked up from germline, CDR1 is MNHNS and CDR2 is SASEGT. V trimming: 1 base; J trimming: 3 bases; junction bases outside the gene matches: 6. This CDR3 region has 15 residues. This CDR3 is CASSEGRDRVYEQYF. The CDR3 DNA reads as TGTGCCAGCAGTGAAGGCCGAGACAGGGTCTACGAGCAGTACTTC.

The rearrangement links TRBV19 to TRBJ2-7, with TRBD1 matching 7 bases. The germline V gene has CDR1 LNHDA and CDR2 SQIVND (reference sequence). V trimming: 7 bases; J trimming: 2 bases; junction bases outside the gene matches: 8. The CDR3 is made up of 14 amino acids. CDR3 nucleotides: TGTGCCAGTAAGCCCGGGACAGAAACCTACGAGCAGTACTTC. Its protein product is CASKPGTETYEQYF.

CDR3: CASSRGTAFSGNQPQHF. The CDR3 DNA sequence: TGTGCCAGCAGCCGAGGGACGGCATTTTCAGGCAATCAGCCCCAGCATTTT. The chain combines TRBV7-2 with TRBJ1-5; a weak D match, TRBD1 (5 bases). V shed 5 bases and J shed 2 bases, with 19 bases lying between them. Germline V gene lookup returns CDR1 SGHTA and CDR2 FQGNSA. The CDR3 is 17 residues long.

The chain combines TRBV4-3 with TRBJ2-1, with a possible D match to TRBD2 (6 bases). This CDR3 is 15 amino acids long. The germline gives CDR1 LGHNA, CDR2 YSLEER. V was clipped by 0 bases and J by 4 bases, with 10 bases between them. In DNA, the CDR3 is TGCGCCAGCAGCCAAGATTGGAGGGATTACAATGAGCAGTTCTTC. Amino acids: CASSQDWRDYNEQFF.

The V and J genes are TRBV7-9 and TRBJ2-1; TRBD2 aligns across 8 bases. V was pared by 4 bases and J by 12 bases, with 14 bases of the junction left unmatched. CDR3 length: 15 residues. Germline CDR1 is SEHNR and CDR2 is FQNEAQ (reference sequence). This CDR3 is CASSSRLASLYSQFF. DNA of the CDR3: TGTGCCAGCAGCTCTCGACTAGCGAGCCTATACTCGCAGTTCTTC.